These 15 T cell receptor beta chains were all obtained from the same sample, sequenced in a study of metastatic and nonmetastatic thyroid tumors. TCRdb re-called the PCR reads via MiXCR. The sample comprises 6,000 or so clones, more than 30% of which are singletons, and around a quarter rests with the top ten. The entire patient cohort was treatment-naive prior to thyroid surgery. What was sequenced was adjacent normal tissue. These receptors all come from a male donor with papillary thyroid cancer or a benign thyroid nodule (not recorded which). Some clones in this sample may be carry-over from other donors' samples.

By sample share, this clone is medium-sized. The CDR3 protein is CASSSGGRWASTEAFF. The CDR3 DNA reads as TGTGCCAGCAGCTCTGGGGGGCGGTGGGCTAGCACTGAAGCTTTCTTT. The rearrangement joins TRBV5-5 to TRBJ1-1; weak D call: TRBD1 (6 bases). V gave up 3 bases and J gave up 4 bases, with 19 bases separating them. CDR3 size: 16 residues. Germline V CDR1 and CDR2: SGHKS, YYEKEE (reference sequence).

This clone occurred once. Other DNA sequences from this sample encode an identical CDR3 as well. The chain is built from TRBV20-1 and TRBJ1-2; D gene uncertain. CDR1 and CDR2 (germline): DFQATT, SNEGSKA (reference sequence). This CDR3 has 16 amino acids. V lost 0 bases and J lost 7, with 21 bases in between. Written as DNA, the CDR3 is TGCAGTGCTAGAGATCGGGGTGAGGGTCGGTCGAGTGGCTACACCTTC. It yields the protein CSARDRGEGRSSGYTF.

The chain is built from TRBV6-1 and TRBJ2-7; 7 nucleotides match TRBD1. The germline gives CDR1 MNHNS, CDR2 SASEGT. The CDR3 contains 11 residues. Losses at the gene ends were 11 bases for V and 8 bases for J; bases not matched to a gene: 9. CDR3 sequence (DNA): TGTGCCTACCGGGACAGTCGACAGCAGTACTTC. This codes for CAYRDSRQQYF.

The chain carries TRBV5-1 and TRBJ2-7; the match to TRBD1 covers 8 bases. J was trimmed by 7 bases and V by 4 bases; bases with no gene match: 13. Germline V gene data show CDR1 as SGHRS and CDR2 as YFSETQ. The CDR3 contains 15 residues. This chain's CDR3 is CASSPPARGLREQYF. Written as DNA, the CDR3 is TGCGCCAGCAGCCCACCGGCCAGGGGGCTGCGAGAGCAGTACTTC.

The gene calls are TRBV20-1 and TRBJ1-6; D not certain. The V end was cut by 6 bases, the J end by 7 bases, with 16 bases between. Germline V gene data show CDR1 as DFQATT and CDR2 as SNEGSKA (reference sequence). The CDR3 runs 14 residues. The CDR3 sequence: CSATHGFENSPLHF. CDR3 in DNA: TGCAGTGCCACCCACGGATTTGAGAATTCACCCCTCCACTTT.

V is TRBV20-1 and J is TRBJ1-3; 11 bases agree with TRBD1. With V trimmed by 3 bases and J by 7 bases, 5 bases remained unmatched. The CDR3 extends over 14 amino acids. Per the germline V gene, CDR1 is DFQATT and CDR2 is SNEGSKA (reference sequence). The CDR3 bases are TGCAGTGCTAGCCTGGACAGGGGGCAGAACACCATATATTTT. As protein: CSASLDRGQNTIYF.

The chain joins TRBV12-3 or TRBV12-4 to TRBJ2-1; D perhaps matches TRBD2 (5 bases). This CDR3 spans 12 amino acids. Trimming shortened V by 3 bases and J by 8 bases, and 8 bases separated the two germline ends. The CDR3 coding sequence is TGTGCCAGCAGTTTCGGGGTGCATGAGCAGTTCTTC. It specifies CASSFGVHEQFF.

The chain couples TRBV28 to TRBJ2-3; D is possibly TRBD2 (6 bases). This CDR3 is built from 16 residues. V was shortened by 5 bases and J by 7 bases, with 22 bases between the two germline ends. Germline assignment: CDR1 MDHEN and CDR2 SYDVKM. The CDR3 coding sequence is TGTGCCAGCAGTCCGACCAGACTAGATCTCGGGAATACGCAGTATTTT. Protein sequence: CASSPTRLDLGNTQYF.

The rearrangement joins TRBV20-1 to TRBJ1-2; 7 bases map to TRBD1. The junction had 6 bases not matched to a gene; V was cut back by 5 bases and J by 3 bases. There are 13 residues in the CDR3. CDR1 and CDR2 (germline): DFQATT, SNEGSKA (reference sequence). CDR3 protein: CSAQNDRDYGYTF. The CDR3 region has the DNA TGCAGTGCTCAAAACGACAGGGACTATGGCTACACCTTC.

The chain is built from TRBV5-1 and TRBJ2-2; 7 nucleotides match TRBD2. V lost 2 bases and J lost 3; bases outside the gene matches: 7. This CDR3 region has 16 residues. Per the germline V gene, CDR1 is SGHRS and CDR2 is YFSETQ. CDR3 amino acids: CASSLLAAGDTGELFF. As DNA, the CDR3 is TGCGCCAGCAGCTTACTGGCGGCGGGAGACACCGGGGAGCTGTTTTTT.

This clone was seen only a few times. This sequence joins TRBV20-1 and TRBJ2-7; 8 bases agree with TRBD2. CDR1 is DFQATT and CDR2 is SNEGSKA in the germline V gene (reference sequence). V shed 1 base and J 2 bases; nucleotides not matched to a gene: 7. The CDR3 length is 15 residues. CDR3 residues: CSARGVNGRAYEQYF. The CDR3 bases are TGCAGTGCTAGAGGGGTGAACGGGAGGGCCTACGAGCAGTACTTC.

Comments on this clone: One junction end does not reproduce the germline sequence, and a read error may be involved. The rearrangement links TRBV11-2 to TRBJ2-3; D remains ambiguous. Per germline, CDR1 SGHAT and CDR2 FQNNGV. This CDR3 comprises 15 residues. CDR3 nucleotide sequence: TGTGCCAGCAGCTTAGTAGCACCACCCACAGATACTCAGTATTTT. Amino acid sequence: CASSLVAPPTDTQYF.

This clone was detected a few times. This chain joins TRBV27 and TRBJ2-7; 8 bases line up with TRBD2. From germline, CDR1 is MNHEY and CDR2 SMNVEV (reference sequence). The CDR3 has 15 residues. Losses at the gene ends were 2 bases for V and 0 bases for J; bases not matched to a gene: 3. CDR3 region: CASSLGGRYSYEQYF. The CDR3 nucleotides are TGTGCCAGCAGTTTAGGCGGGAGGTACTCCTACGAGCAGTACTTC.

The chain couples TRBV5-5 to TRBJ1-5; no reliable D call. V dropped 0 bases and J dropped 0 bases, with 10 bases sitting between them. This CDR3 has 16 residues. Germline loops: CDR1 SGHKS, CDR2 YYEKEE (reference sequence). This CDR3 is CASSLVGWDSNQPQHF. The CDR3 coding sequence is TGTGCCAGCAGCTTGGTGGGATGGGATAGCAATCAGCCCCAGCATTTT.

This sequence joins TRBV6-6 and TRBJ2-7; the D is unclear. Deletions cut 2 bases from V and 6 bases from J, with 14 bases between. Germline CDR1 MNHNY, CDR2 SVGAGI (reference sequence). This CDR3 contains 14 residues. This CDR3 is CASSYGSGVVEQYF. CDR3 nucleotides: TGTGCCAGCAGTTACGGTTCTGGGGTGGTCGAGCAGTACTTC.